The clone carrying this T cell receptor (beta chain) showed up just once. Antigen unknown. CD45RO/CCR7/CD25/CD127/CD95/CD27 staining was used to isolate CD4+ naive, central memory, regulatory and stem cell-like memory cells by sorting. The data were obtained in a study of beta chain features in type 1 diabetes. Study in general: All samples combined gave about 100 million sorted cells for examination.

Expressed TCRB transcripts were sequenced because the entire RNA isolate underwent reverse transcription. Libraries were prepared by immunoSEQ multiplex PCR; TCRdb keeps only in-frame clonotypes and omits some of them. The table shows 250,000 to 350,000 clones, with 14% occurring only once. Study-level findings and limits: Lower insertion and higher deletion counts appeared at VDJ junctions in type 1 diabetes patients.

This CDR3 has 17 residues. The germline V gene has CDR1 SGHTA and CDR2 FQGNSA. Deletions cut 5 bases from V and 0 bases from J, with 17 bases between. Source material: central memory CD4+ T cells from blood. V is TRBV7-2 and J is TRBJ2-1; possibly TRBD2 for D (5 bases). The receptor was isolated from a man aged 25 to 45 in good health. The CDR3 DNA reads TGTGCCAGCAGCCTAAGAGAAGCGGCTAGCTCCTACAATGAGCAGTTCTTC. It is translated as CASSLREAASSYNEQFF.